This T cell receptor (beta chain) is from a study of siplizumab effects on memory and regulatory T cells. Using immunoSEQ multiplex PCR, the repertoire was profiled, and TCRdb retains in-frame clones only, with some absent. This table has approximately 65,000 clones, over 80% appearing once. Notes on the study in general: It was not possible to assign a naive or memory phenotype to roughly 80-97% of proliferating CD4+ or CD8+ clones.

This CDR3 comprises 12 residues. CDR1 and CDR2 (germline): LNHDA, SQIVND (reference sequence). Losses at the gene ends were 8 bases for V and 8 bases for J; bases not matched to a gene: 5. Unstimulated TEMRA, naive, memory and effector memory subsets were sequenced in a few donor pairs. Details on this clone: What it recognizes is unknown.

The V call is TRBV19, the J call TRBJ1-2; 10 nucleotides line up with TRBD1. The material sequenced was memory CD4+ T cells sorted from blood. This TCR was sampled from a human donor in good health. CDR3: CASAGQGRGYTF. For the CDR3, the DNA is TGTGCCAGTGCGGGACAGGGGAGAGGCTACACCTTC.